The 16 T cell receptor beta chains below come from one sample, sequenced in a study of CD8 T cells in ankylosing spondylitis. General study results and limits: Among TCR beta sequences, a motif of several highly homologous variants appeared characteristic of ankylosing spondylitis blood.

From the 5' RACE reads, TCRdb called clonotypes with MiXCR, one entry per CDR3 protein. The table includes under 850,000 distinct CDR3 sequences, roughly 20% detected once. The antigens of these receptors remain unknown. The sample taken for sequencing was blood, either unsorted or a sorted T cell fraction (not recorded which). Receptors originate from a male donor with ankylosing spondylitis.

This chain joins TRBV20-1 and TRBJ2-5, with D perhaps assigned TRBD1 or TRBD2 (5 bases each). Germline loops: CDR1 DFQATT, CDR2 SNEGSKA (reference sequence). This CDR3 has 12 amino acids. The V end was cut by 7 bases, the J end by 4 bases, with 13 bases between. The CDR3 region is CSGSGGGETQYF. CDR3 sequence (DNA): TGCAGTGGTAGTGGTGGGGGAGAGACCCAGTACTTC.

This clonotype has a handful of counts. This chain links TRBV6-2 or TRBV6-3 with TRBJ2-3; perhaps TRBD1 as D (6 bases). Germline V gene lookup returns CDR1 MNHEY and CDR2 SVGEGT. CDR3 length: 14 residues. Trimming left V 5 bases short and J 3 bases short, with 12 bases between. CDR3 sequence reads: CASSRGRGTDTQYF. CDR3 coding DNA: TGTGCCAGCAGTCGGGGAAGGGGGACAGATACGCAGTATTTT.

V is TRBV12-3 or TRBV12-4 and J is TRBJ2-7, with D maybe TRBD2 (6 bases). This CDR3 is 13 amino acids long. V lost 3 bases to trimming and J lost 8 bases, with 14 bases between them. DNA of the CDR3: TGTGCCAGCAGTTTGCAGGAGGGAATGCAGCAGTACTTC. Translated: CASSLQEGMQQYF.

The chain carries TRBV5-6 and TRBJ2-7, with 9 bases that match TRBD1. Unmatched junction bases numbered 7, after V lost 2 bases and J lost 4 bases. This CDR3 spans 15 amino acids. Germline V gives CDR1 SGHDT, CDR2 YYEEEE. CDR3 sequence reads: CASSFWTGEMYEQYF. In nucleotides, the CDR3 is TGTGCCAGCAGCTTCTGGACAGGGGAAATGTACGAGCAGTACTTC.

The chain carries TRBV10-3 and TRBJ2-3, with no clear D. This CDR3 has 14 amino acids. V was trimmed by 3 bases and J by 4 bases, leaving 11 bases between them. Germline CDR1 is ENHRY and CDR2 is SYGVKD. The DNA of the CDR3 is TGTGCCATCAGTGACAGTCTAGTGGCAGATACGCAGTATTTT. The encoded protein is CAISDSLVADTQYF.

This chain connects TRBV27 to TRBJ2-7, with 11 bases matching TRBD2. The CDR3 has 13 residues. Germline CDR1 reads MNHEY; CDR2 reads SMNVEV (reference sequence). V lost 6 bases, J lost 9 bases, and 7 bases stayed unmatched. CDR3 sequence: CASRPGTSGPQYF. The CDR3 DNA sequence: TGTGCCAGCAGGCCGGGGACTAGCGGTCCGCAGTACTTC.

This clonotype was detected once. This chain joins TRBV5-1 and TRBJ2-7; tentatively, D is TRBD1 (5 bases). CDR3 length equals 15 residues. Germline V gene data show CDR1 as SGHRS and CDR2 as YFSETQ. The germline V and J ends were trimmed by 0 bases and 2 bases, with 12 bases remaining between them. CDR3 sequence: CASSLDPDSTYEQYF. The CDR3 DNA follows: TGCGCCAGCAGCTTGGATCCCGACAGCACCTACGAGCAGTACTTC.

Only a few counts were recorded for this clonotype. The chain is built from TRBV27 and TRBJ1-2; D ambiguous. The germline V gene has CDR1 MNHEY and CDR2 SMNVEV (reference sequence). CDR3 size: 13 residues. V was shortened by 0 bases and J by 8 bases, with 10 bases between the two germline ends. The CDR3 DNA reads as TGTGCCAGCAGTTTATCAGGGATCCACGGCTACACCTTC. Translation gives CASSLSGIHGYTF.

This clonotype was observed at least ten times. The chain is built from TRBV5-1 and TRBJ2-1; 7 nucleotides agree with TRBD1. The CDR3 runs 15 residues. The V and J ends lost 0 bases and 7 bases, in that order; junction bases with no gene match: 7. From germline, CDR1 is SGHRS and CDR2 YFSETQ. DNA of the CDR3: TGCGCCAGCAGCTTGGACAGGGGCGGTAAAAATGAGCAGTTCTTC. It translates to CASSLDRGGKNEQFF.

In this sample, this clonotype turned up many times. The chain employs TRBV7-9 and TRBJ1-5; TRBD1 matches at 8 bases. From germline, CDR1 is SEHNR and CDR2 FQNEAQ (reference sequence). The CDR3 runs 14 residues. Trimming took 5 bases from V and 2 from J; bases not matched to a gene: 2. The CDR3, as DNA: TGTGCCAGCAGCAAGACAGGGGGCAATCAGCCCCAGCATTTT. It translates to CASSKTGGNQPQHF. Variable domain in full (rest from reference TRBV7-9 and TRBJ1-5): DTGVSQNPRHKITKRGQNVTFRCDPISEHNRLYWYRQTLGQGPEFLTYFQNEAQLEKSRLLSDRFSAERPKGSFSTLEIQRTEQGDSAMYLCASSKTGGNQPQHFGDGTRLSIL.

The chain has TRBV28 and TRBJ2-7; 7 bases are a match to TRBD2. The CDR3 sequence is 15 residues long. Trimming at V came to 6 bases and at J to 5 bases, leaving 13 bases not matched to a gene. CDR1 MDHEN and CDR2 SYDVKM come from the germline V gene. The CDR3: CASSGIISRGDEQYF. The CDR3 nucleotides read TGTGCCAGCAGCGGAATTATCTCCCGGGGGGACGAGCAGTACTTC.

This clonotype has a handful of counts. The chain couples TRBV14 to TRBJ2-5; TRBD2 agrees at 9 bases. Trimming removed 4 bases from V and 7 bases from J; junction bases left unmatched: 10. The CDR3 totals 15 residues. Germline CDR1 reads SGHDN; CDR2 reads FVKESK. CDR3 nucleotides: TGTGCCAGCAGCCCTGCGGGGGGGCCTTGGGGGACCCAGTACTTC. Amino acid sequence: CASSPAGGPWGTQYF.

In its sample, this clonotype was seen a few times. The rearrangement links TRBV4-2 to TRBJ2-5, with 12 positions matching TRBD2. The CDR3 is made up of 16 amino acids. From germline, CDR1 is LGHNA and CDR2 YNFKEQ. Trimming took 1 base from V and 1 from J; bases not matched to a gene: 1. The CDR3, as DNA: TGTGCCAGCAGCCAAGCTAGCGGGAGGGCCCAAGAGACCCAGTACTTC. Translation: CASSQASGRAQETQYF.

V usage is TRBV29-1 and J usage is TRBJ1-1; 7 nucleotides line up with TRBD1. Germline trimming cut 7 bases from V and 4 bases from J; bases unmatched to any gene: 6. The CDR3 covers 12 residues. The V gene's germline CDR1 is SQVTM and CDR2 ANQGSEA. CDR3 residues: CSATGEITEAFF. The CDR3 nucleotides read TGCAGCGCCACAGGGGAAATCACTGAAGCTTTCTTT.

This clonotype was counted between two and nine times. The V and J genes are TRBV4-3 and TRBJ2-7; 7 bases align to TRBD1. The length of the CDR3 is 16 residues. Trimming cost V 0 bases and J 0 bases; bases outside gene matches: 5. Germline V gene data show CDR1 as LGHNA and CDR2 as YSLEER. The CDR3: CASSQDHSGGSYEQYF. The CDR3 nucleotides are TGCGCCAGCAGCCAAGATCACTCAGGGGGCTCCTACGAGCAGTACTTC.

V gene TRBV7-7 combines with J gene TRBJ2-7; D is undetermined. CDR1 and CDR2 from the germline V gene are SSHAT and FNYEAQ (reference sequence). The CDR3 extends over 13 amino acids. The germline V and J ends were trimmed by 2 bases and 5 bases, with 10 bases remaining between them. CDR3 protein: CASSLLGSNEQYF. As DNA, the CDR3 is TGTGCCAGCAGCTTATTGGGCTCTAACGAGCAGTACTTC.